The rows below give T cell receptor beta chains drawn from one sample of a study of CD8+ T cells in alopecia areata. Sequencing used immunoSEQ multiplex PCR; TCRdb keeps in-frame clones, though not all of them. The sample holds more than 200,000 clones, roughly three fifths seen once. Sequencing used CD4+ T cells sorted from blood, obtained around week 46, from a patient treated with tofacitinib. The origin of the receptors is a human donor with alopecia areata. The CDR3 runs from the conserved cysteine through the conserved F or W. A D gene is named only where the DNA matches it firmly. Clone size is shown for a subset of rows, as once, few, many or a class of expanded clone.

CDR3 protein: CSVRTGSDEQYF
CDR3 DNA: TGCAGCGTTCGTACAGGGTCCGACGAGCAGTACTTC
CDR3 length: 12
V gene: TRBV29-1
D gene: NA
J gene: TRBJ2-7
clone size: NA

CDR3 protein: CASSPQTSGGAADTQYF
CDR3 DNA: TGTGCCAGCAGCCCACAGACTAGCGGGGGGGCCGCAGATACGCAGTATTTT
CDR3 length: 17
V gene: TRBV7-3
D gene: TRBD2
J gene: TRBJ2-3
clone size: NA

CDR3 protein: CASSLSSAAGTEAFF
CDR3 DNA: TGCGCCAGCAGCTTGTCGTCAGCAGCGGGCACTGAAGCTTTCTTT
CDR3 length: 15
V gene: TRBV5-1
D gene: NA
J gene: TRBJ1-1
clone size: NA

CDR3 protein: CASSTLTGLFYEQYF
CDR3 DNA: TGTGCCAGTAGTACGTTGACAGGTTTGTTCTACGAGCAGTACTTC
CDR3 length: 15
V gene: TRBV19
D gene: NA
J gene: TRBJ2-7
clone size: few

CDR3 protein: CAWSVRRGRGAQPQHF
CDR3 DNA: TGTGCCTGGAGTGTACGCCGGGGCAGGGGGGCTCAGCCCCAGCATTTT
CDR3 length: 16
V gene: TRBV30
D gene: TRBD1
J gene: TRBJ1-5
clone size: NA

CDR3 protein: CASSPTGLNQPQHF
CDR3 DNA: TGTGCCAGTAGCCCTACGGGGCTTAATCAGCCCCAGCATTTT
CDR3 length: 14
V gene: TRBV19
D gene: NA
J gene: TRBJ1-5
clone size: NA

CDR3 protein: CASSLTIHEQFF
CDR3 DNA: TGTGCCAGCAGTCTGACTATACATGAGCAGTTCTTC
CDR3 length: 12
V gene: TRBV2
D gene: NA
J gene: TRBJ2-1
clone size: NA

CDR3 protein: CSANVLYEQYF
CDR3 DNA: TGCAGTGCCAACGTTCTCTACGAGCAGTACTTC
CDR3 length: 11
V gene: TRBV20-1
D gene: NA
J gene: TRBJ2-7
clone size: few

CDR3 protein: CASSVTSGGVKNIQYF
CDR3 DNA: TGTGCCAGCAGTGTGACTAGCGGGGGGGTGAAAAACATTCAGTACTTC
CDR3 length: 16
V gene: TRBV6-1
D gene: TRBD2
J gene: TRBJ2-4
clone size: NA

CDR3 protein: CASSLSGGYGYTF
CDR3 DNA: TGTGCCAGCAGCTTATCAGGGGGCTATGGCTACACCTTC
CDR3 length: 13
V gene: TRBV7-3
D gene: TRBD1
J gene: TRBJ1-2
clone size: NA

CDR3 protein: CASSQDRKGNEQFF
CDR3 DNA: TGTGCCAGCAGCCAAGATAGGAAGGGGAATGAGCAGTTCTTC
CDR3 length: 14
V gene: TRBV14
D gene: NA
J gene: TRBJ2-1
clone size: NA

CDR3 protein: CASTFDSNQPQHF
CDR3 DNA: TGTGCCAGCACTTTTGATAGCAATCAGCCCCAGCATTTT
CDR3 length: 13
V gene: TRBV6-1
D gene: NA
J gene: TRBJ1-5
clone size: NA

CDR3 protein: CASSQRDRGVYEQYF
CDR3 DNA: TGCGCCAGCAGCCAGAGAGACAGGGGAGTTTACGAGCAGTACTTC
CDR3 length: 15
V gene: TRBV4-3
D gene: TRBD1
J gene: TRBJ2-7
clone size: NA

CDR3 protein: CSVVDPVEQYF
CDR3 DNA: TGCAGCGTCGTCGACCCGGTTGAGCAGTACTTC
CDR3 length: 11
V gene: TRBV29-1
D gene: NA
J gene: TRBJ2-7
clone size: NA

CDR3 protein: CASSQDEDMPYQPQHF
CDR3 DNA: TGCGCCAGCAGCCAAGATGAGGACATGCCCTATCAGCCCCAGCATTTT
CDR3 length: 16
V gene: TRBV4-3
D gene: NA
J gene: TRBJ1-5
clone size: NA

CDR3 protein: CASSLEGRADQPQHF
CDR3 DNA: TGCGCCAGCAGCTTGGAGGGCCGTGCTGATCAGCCCCAGCATTTT
CDR3 length: 15
V gene: TRBV5-1
D gene: NA
J gene: TRBJ1-5
clone size: NA

CDR3 protein: CSGFRGLEAFF
CDR3 DNA: TGCAGCGGATTCAGGGGGCTTGAAGCTTTCTTT
CDR3 length: 11
V gene: TRBV29-1
D gene: TRBD1
J gene: TRBJ1-1
clone size: NA

CDR3 protein: CAWSRQIDGYTF
CDR3 DNA: TGTGCCTGGAGTCGGCAGATTGATGGCTACACCTTC
CDR3 length: 12
V gene: TRBV30
D gene: NA
J gene: TRBJ1-2
clone size: NA

CDR3 protein: CASGGTYEQYF
CDR3 DNA: TGTGCTAGTGGAGGCACCTACGAGCAGTACTTC
CDR3 length: 11
V gene: TRBV12-5
D gene: NA
J gene: TRBJ2-7
clone size: NA

CDR3 protein: CSVEVGPYEQYF
CDR3 DNA: TGCAGCGTTGAAGTAGGGCCGTACGAGCAGTACTTC
CDR3 length: 12
V gene: TRBV29-1
D gene: NA
J gene: TRBJ2-7
clone size: once

CDR3 protein: CASRATSGGGYEQYF
CDR3 DNA: TGTGCCAGCAGGGCAACTAGCGGGGGTGGCTACGAGCAGTACTTC
CDR3 length: 15
V gene: TRBV6-5
D gene: TRBD2
J gene: TRBJ2-7
clone size: few

CDR3 protein: CAWRTDRAYYGYTF
CDR3 DNA: TGTGCCTGGAGAACGGACAGGGCCTACTATGGCTACACCTTC
CDR3 length: 14
V gene: TRBV30
D gene: TRBD1
J gene: TRBJ1-2
clone size: NA

CDR3 protein: CASSLVGRASYNEQFF
CDR3 DNA: TGTGCCAGCAGCTTAGTGGGGCGAGCCAGCTACAATGAGCAGTTCTTC
CDR3 length: 16
V gene: TRBV7-9
D gene: NA
J gene: TRBJ2-1
clone size: NA